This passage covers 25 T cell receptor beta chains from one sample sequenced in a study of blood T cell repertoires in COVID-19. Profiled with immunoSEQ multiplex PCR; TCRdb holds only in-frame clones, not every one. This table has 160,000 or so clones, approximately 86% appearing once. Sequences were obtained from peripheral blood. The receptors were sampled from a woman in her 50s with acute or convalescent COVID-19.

CDR3 sequence: CASSWDSKSNSPLHF. CDR3 bases: TGTGCCAGCAGTTGGGACTCCAAGTCTAATTCACCCCTCCACTTT. The chain employs TRBV6-2 or TRBV6-3 and TRBJ1-6, with D possibly TRBD1 on 5 matching bases. Trimming removed 4 bases from V and 6 bases from J, with 13 bases in between. The CDR3 loop spans 15 amino acids. CDR1 and CDR2 from the germline V gene are MNHEY and SVGEGT.

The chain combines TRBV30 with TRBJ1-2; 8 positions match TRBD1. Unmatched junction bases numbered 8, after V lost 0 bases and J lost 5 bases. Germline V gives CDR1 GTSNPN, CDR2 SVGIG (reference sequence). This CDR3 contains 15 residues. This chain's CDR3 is CAWSVFSRGPYGYTF. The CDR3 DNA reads TGTGCCTGGAGTGTATTCTCCAGGGGGCCATATGGCTACACCTTC.

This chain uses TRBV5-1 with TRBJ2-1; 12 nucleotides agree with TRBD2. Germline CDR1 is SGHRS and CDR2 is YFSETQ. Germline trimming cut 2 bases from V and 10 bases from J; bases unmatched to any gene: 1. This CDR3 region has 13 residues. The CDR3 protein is CASSLLAGGEQFF. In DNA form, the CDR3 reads TGCGCCAGCAGCTTACTAGCGGGAGGCGAGCAGTTCTTC. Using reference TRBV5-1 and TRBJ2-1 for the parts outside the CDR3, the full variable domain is KAGVTQTPRYLIKTRGQQVTLSCSPISGHRSVSWYQQTPGQGLQFLFEYFSETQRNKGNFPGRFSGRQFSNSRSEMNVSTLELGDSALYLCASSLLAGGEQFFGPGTRLTVL.

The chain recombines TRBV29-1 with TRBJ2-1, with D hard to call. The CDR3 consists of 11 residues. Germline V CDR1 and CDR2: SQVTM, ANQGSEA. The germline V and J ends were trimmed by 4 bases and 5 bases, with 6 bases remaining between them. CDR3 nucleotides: TGCAGCGTTGTGCCAGACAATGAGCAGTTCTTC. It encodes CSVVPDNEQFF.

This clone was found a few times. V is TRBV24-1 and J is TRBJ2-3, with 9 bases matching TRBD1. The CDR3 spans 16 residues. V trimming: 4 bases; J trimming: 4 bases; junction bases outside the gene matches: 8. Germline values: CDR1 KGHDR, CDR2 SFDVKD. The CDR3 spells CATSDQDRGKADTQYF. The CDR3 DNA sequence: TGTGCCACCAGTGACCAAGACAGGGGGAAGGCAGATACGCAGTATTTT.

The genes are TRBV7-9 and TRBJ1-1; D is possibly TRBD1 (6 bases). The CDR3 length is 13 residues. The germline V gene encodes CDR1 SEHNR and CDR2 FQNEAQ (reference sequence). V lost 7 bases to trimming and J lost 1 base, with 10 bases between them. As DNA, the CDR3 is TGTGCCAGCACCCAACAGGGGAACACTGAAGCTTTCTTT. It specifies CASTQQGNTEAFF.

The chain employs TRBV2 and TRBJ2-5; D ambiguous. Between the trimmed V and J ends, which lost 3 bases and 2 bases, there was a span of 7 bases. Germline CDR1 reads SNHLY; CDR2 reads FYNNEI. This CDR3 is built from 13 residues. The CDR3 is CASSDLLQETQYF. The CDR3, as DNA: TGTGCCAGCAGTGATTTACTACAAGAGACCCAGTACTTC.

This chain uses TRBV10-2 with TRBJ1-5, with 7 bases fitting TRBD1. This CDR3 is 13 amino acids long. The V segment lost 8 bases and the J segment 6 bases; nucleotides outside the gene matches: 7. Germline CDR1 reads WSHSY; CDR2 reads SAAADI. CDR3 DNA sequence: TGCGCCAGCTGGACAGGCGGGATTCAGCCCCAGCATTTT. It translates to CASWTGGIQPQHF.

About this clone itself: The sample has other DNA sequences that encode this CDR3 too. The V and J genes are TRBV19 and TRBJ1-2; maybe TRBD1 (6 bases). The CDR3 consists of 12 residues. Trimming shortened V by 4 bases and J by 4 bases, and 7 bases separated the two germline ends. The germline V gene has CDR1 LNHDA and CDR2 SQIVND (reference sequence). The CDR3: CASSRDIYGYTF. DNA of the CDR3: TGTGCCAGTAGTAGGGACATCTATGGCTACACCTTC.

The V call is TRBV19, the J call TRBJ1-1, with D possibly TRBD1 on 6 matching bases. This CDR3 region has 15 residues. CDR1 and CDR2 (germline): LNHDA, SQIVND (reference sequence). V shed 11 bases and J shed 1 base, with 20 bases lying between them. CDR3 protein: CAVTPRVTGNTEAFF. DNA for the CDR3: TGTGCCGTAACACCTCGGGTGACAGGGAACACTGAAGCTTTCTTT.

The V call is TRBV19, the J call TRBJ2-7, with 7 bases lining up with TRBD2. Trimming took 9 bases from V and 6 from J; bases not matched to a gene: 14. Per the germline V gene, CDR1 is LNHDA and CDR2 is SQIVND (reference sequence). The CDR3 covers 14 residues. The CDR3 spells CARRGEGSVSEQYF. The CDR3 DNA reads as TGTGCCAGGAGAGGGGAGGGGAGTGTGTCCGAGCAGTACTTC.

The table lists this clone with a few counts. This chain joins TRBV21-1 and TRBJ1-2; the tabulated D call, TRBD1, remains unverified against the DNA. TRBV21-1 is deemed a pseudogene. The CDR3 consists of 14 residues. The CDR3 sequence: CASSKRGRRRRYTF. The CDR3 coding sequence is TGTGCCAGCAGCAAAAGGGGCAGGCGGCGGCGCTACACCTTC.

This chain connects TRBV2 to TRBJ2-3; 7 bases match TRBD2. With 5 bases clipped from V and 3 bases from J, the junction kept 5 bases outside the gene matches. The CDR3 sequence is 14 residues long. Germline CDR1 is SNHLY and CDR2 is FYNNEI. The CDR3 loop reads CASSPGTNTDTQYF. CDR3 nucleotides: TGTGCCAGCAGTCCTGGGACTAATACAGATACGCAGTATTTT.

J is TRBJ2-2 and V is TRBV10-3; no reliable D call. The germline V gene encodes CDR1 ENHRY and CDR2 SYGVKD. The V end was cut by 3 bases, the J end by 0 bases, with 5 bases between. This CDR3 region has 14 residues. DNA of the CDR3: TGTGCCATCAGTGACCCAGCGAACACCGGGGAGCTGTTTTTT. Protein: CAISDPANTGELFF.

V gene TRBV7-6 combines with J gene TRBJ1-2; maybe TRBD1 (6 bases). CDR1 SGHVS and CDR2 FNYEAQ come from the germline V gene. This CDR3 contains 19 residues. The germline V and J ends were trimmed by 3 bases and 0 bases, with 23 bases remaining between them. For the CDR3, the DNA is TGTGCCAGCAGCTTCACCCTCCGCGTTGGGGGCCCTTCTAACTATGGCTACACCTTC. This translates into CASSFTLRVGGPSNYGYTF. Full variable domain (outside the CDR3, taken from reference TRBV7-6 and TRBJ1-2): GAGVSQSPRYKVTKRGQDVALRCDPISGHVSLYWYRQALGQGPEFLTYFNYEAQQDKSGLPNDRFSAERPEGSISTLTIQRTEQRDSAMYRCASSFTLRVGGPSNYGYTFGSGTRLTVV.

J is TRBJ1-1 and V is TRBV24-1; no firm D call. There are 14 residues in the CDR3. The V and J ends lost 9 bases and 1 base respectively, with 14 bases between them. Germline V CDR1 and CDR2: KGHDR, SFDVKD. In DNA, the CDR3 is TGTGCCACCTCCAAAAGCGGGGAGAACACTGAAGCTTTCTTT. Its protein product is CATSKSGENTEAFF.

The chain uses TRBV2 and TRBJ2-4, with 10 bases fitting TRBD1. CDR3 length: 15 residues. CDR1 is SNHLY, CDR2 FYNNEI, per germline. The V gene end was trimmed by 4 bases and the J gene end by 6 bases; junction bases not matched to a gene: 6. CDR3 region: CASSADRGRGNIQYF. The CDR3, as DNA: TGTGCCAGCAGTGCTGACAGGGGGCGTGGAAACATTCAGTACTTC.

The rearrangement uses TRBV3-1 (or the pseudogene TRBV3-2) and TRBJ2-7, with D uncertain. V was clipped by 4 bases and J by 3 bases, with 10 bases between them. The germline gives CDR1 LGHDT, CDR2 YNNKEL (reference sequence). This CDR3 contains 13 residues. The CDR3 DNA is TGTGCCAGCAGCCCACGTGGCCACTACGAGCAGTACTTC. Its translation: CASSPRGHYEQYF.

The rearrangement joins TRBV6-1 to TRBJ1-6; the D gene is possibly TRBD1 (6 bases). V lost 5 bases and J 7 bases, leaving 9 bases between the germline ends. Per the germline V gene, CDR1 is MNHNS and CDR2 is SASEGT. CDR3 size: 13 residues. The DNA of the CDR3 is TGTGCCAGCAGTAATGACAGGAATTCACCCCTCCACTTT. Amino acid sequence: CASSNDRNSPLHF.

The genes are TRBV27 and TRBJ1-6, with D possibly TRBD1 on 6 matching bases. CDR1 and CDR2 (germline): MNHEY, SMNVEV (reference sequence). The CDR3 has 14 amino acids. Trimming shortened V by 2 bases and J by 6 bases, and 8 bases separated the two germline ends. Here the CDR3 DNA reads TGTGCCAGCAGTTTAGCAGGGGTTAATTCACCCCTCCACTTT. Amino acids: CASSLAGVNSPLHF.

In nucleotides, the CDR3 is TGTGCCAGCAGTACTTTACAGGGGGAGGGAAACACCATATATTTT. This gives the protein CASSTLQGEGNTIYF. The rearrangement uses TRBV6-5 and TRBJ1-3, with 8 bases that match TRBD1. Germline V gene data show CDR1 as MNHEY and CDR2 as SVGAGI. Trimming at V came to 5 bases and at J to 4 bases, leaving 7 bases not matched to a gene. This CDR3 contains 15 residues.

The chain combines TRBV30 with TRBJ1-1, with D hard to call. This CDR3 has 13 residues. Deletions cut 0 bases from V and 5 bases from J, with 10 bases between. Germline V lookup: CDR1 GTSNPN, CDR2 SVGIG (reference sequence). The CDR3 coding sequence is TGTGCCTGGAGTGTAGTAGGCGGTACTGAAGCTTTCTTT. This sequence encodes CAWSVVGGTEAFF.

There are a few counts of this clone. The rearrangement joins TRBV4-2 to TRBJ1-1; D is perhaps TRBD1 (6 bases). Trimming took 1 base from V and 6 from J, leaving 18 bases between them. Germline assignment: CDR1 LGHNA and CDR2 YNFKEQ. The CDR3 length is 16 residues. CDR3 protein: CASSQGKQGGRAEAFF. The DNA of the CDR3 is TGTGCCAGCAGCCAAGGTAAACAGGGAGGGAGAGCTGAAGCTTTCTTT.

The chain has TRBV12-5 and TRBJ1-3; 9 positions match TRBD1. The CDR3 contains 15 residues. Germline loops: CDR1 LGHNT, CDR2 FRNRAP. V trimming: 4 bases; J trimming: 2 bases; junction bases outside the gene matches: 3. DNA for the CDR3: TGTGCTAGTGGTTGGGGGACAGGGACTGGAAACACCATATATTTT. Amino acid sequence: CASGWGTGTGNTIYF.

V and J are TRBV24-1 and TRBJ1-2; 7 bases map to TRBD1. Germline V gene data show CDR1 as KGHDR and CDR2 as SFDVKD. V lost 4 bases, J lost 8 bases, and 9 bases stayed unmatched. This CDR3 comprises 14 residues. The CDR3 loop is CATSDRLFRGGYTF. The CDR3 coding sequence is TGTGCCACCAGTGACCGTCTTTTCAGGGGGGGCTACACCTTC.